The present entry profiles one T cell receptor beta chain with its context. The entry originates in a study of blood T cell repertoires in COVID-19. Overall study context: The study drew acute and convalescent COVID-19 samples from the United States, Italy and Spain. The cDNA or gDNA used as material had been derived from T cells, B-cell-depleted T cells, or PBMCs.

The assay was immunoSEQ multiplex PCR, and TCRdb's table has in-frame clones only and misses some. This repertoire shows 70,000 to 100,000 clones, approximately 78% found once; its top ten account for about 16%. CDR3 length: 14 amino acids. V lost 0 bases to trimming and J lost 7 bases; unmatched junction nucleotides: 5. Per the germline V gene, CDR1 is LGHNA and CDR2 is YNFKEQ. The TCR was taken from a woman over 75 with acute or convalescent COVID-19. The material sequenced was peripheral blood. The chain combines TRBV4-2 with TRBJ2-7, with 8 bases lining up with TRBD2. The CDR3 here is CASSQEIAGREQYF. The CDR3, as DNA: TGTGCCAGCAGCCAAGAAATAGCGGGGCGGGAGCAGTACTTC.